This is a list of T cell receptor beta chains from one sample in a study of identical twins. Via MiXCR, TCRdb re-called the 5' RACE reads, giving one row per CDR3 protein. The data show approximately 150,000 distinct CDR3 sequences, 3% to 4.5% seen once. Sequenced input: memory T cells sorted from blood. The receptors come from a man between 18 and 29 years old in good health. Each CDR3 is given with its conserved first and last residue. The D gene is left open where the match is weak. Some rows have no size entry. The others give once, few or many, or a class for an expanded clone.

size	D	V	J	CDR3	DNA
many	NA	TRBV4-2	TRBJ2-1	CASSQDLAFNEQFF	TGTGCCAGCAGCCAAGATTTGGCTTTTAATGAGCAGTTCTTC
NA	NA	TRBV24-1	TRBJ2-3	CATSDLRELDTQYF	TGTGCCACCAGTGATTTGAGGGAGTTGGATACGCAGTATTTT
many	TRBD1	TRBV3-1	TRBJ1-6	CASSQDVTGASPLHF	TGTGCCAGCAGCCAAGATGTGACAGGGGCTTCACCCCTCCACTTT
many	NA	TRBV2	TRBJ2-5	CASVLQGQEWETQYF	TGTGCCAGCGTTTTGCAGGGGCAGGAGTGGGAGACCCAGTACTTC
few	TRBD2	TRBV12-3/TRBV12-4	TRBJ2-1	CASTRTSGSYNEQFF	TGTGCCAGCACCCGGACTAGCGGCTCCTACAATGAGCAGTTCTTC
many	TRBD2	TRBV20-1	TRBJ2-3	CSARATSAITDTQYF	TGCAGTGCTAGGGCTACTAGCGCCATCACAGATACGCAGTATTTT
many	NA	TRBV25-1	TRBJ2-3	CASSEYQGRDTQYF	TGTGCCAGCAGTGAATACCAAGGACGTGATACGCAGTATTTT
many	TRBD2	TRBV4-1	TRBJ2-5	CASSPRTSEETQYF	TGCGCCAGCAGCCCAAGGACTAGCGAAGAGACCCAGTACTTC
many	NA	TRBV7-2	TRBJ2-1	CASSSRARTNEQFF	TGTGCCAGCAGCTCCAGGGCAAGAACGAATGAGCAGTTCTTC
many	NA	TRBV12-3/TRBV12-4	TRBJ1-2	CASSFVVRGRGYTF	TGTGCCAGCAGTTTTGTCGTCCGGGGGCGGGGCTACACCTTC
many	TRBD1	TRBV5-1	TRBJ2-2	CASGLQGVGTGELFF	TGCGCCAGCGGATTACAGGGGGTAGGCACCGGGGAGCTGTTTTTT
many	NA	TRBV10-3	TRBJ2-2	CAISESDFTTGLFF	TGTGCCATCAGTGAGTCGGATTTTACGACAGGGCTGTTTTTT
many	NA	TRBV6-2/TRBV6-3	TRBJ1-5	CASSPGLQGGNQPQHF	TGTGCCAGCAGCCCGGGGCTACAGGGCGGCAATCAGCCCCAGCATTTT
many	NA	TRBV12-3/TRBV12-4	TRBJ2-1	CASTASVYNEQFF	TGTGCCAGCACCGCTAGCGTTTACAATGAGCAGTTCTTC
many	NA	TRBV28	TRBJ1-1	CASARVFAFF	TGTGCCAGCGCCCGGGTCTTCGCTTTCTTT
many	NA	TRBV6-2/TRBV6-3	TRBJ2-7	CASSPFTRRGYEQYF	TGTGCCAGCAGTCCGTTTACTCGACGAGGCTACGAGCAGTACTTC
many	NA	TRBV13	TRBJ1-5	CASSRRQTRNQPQHF	TGTGCCAGCAGCCGACGTCAGACGAGAAATCAGCCCCAGCATTTT
many	TRBD2	TRBV29-1	TRBJ2-1	CSVVVGGSRHEQFF	TGCAGCGTTGTTGTGGGCGGGAGTAGACATGAGCAGTTCTTC
many	TRBD2	TRBV20-1	TRBJ2-7	CSQRGGRLGEQYF	TGCAGTCAACGGGGCGGGAGGCTCGGCGAGCAGTACTTC
many	NA	TRBV7-2	TRBJ2-3	CASGPGPDTQYF	TGTGCCAGCGGACCCGGGCCAGATACGCAGTATTTT
many	NA	TRBV12-3/TRBV12-4	TRBJ2-1	CASSLDFPRAWNNEQFF	TGTGCCAGCAGTTTAGATTTTCCCCGGGCATGGAACAATGAGCAGTTCTTC
many	TRBD1	TRBV10-3	TRBJ2-5	CAISSTGTGGAQTQYF	TGTGCCATCAGTTCCACCGGGACAGGGGGCGCACAGACCCAGTACTTC
many	TRBD2	TRBV5-6	TRBJ2-1	CASSLEVLAGPGGEQFF	TGTGCCAGCAGCTTGGAGGTTCTAGCGGGACCGGGTGGTGAGCAGTTCTTC
NA	NA	TRBV7-9	TRBJ2-6	CASSPSSSGANVLTF	TGTGCCAGCAGCCCGTCGAGCTCTGGGGCCAACGTCCTGACTTTC
many	TRBD1	TRBV15	TRBJ1-2	CATSRGQGNYGYTF	TGTGCCACCAGCAGGGGACAGGGGAACTATGGCTACACCTTC
many	TRBD2	TRBV7-8	TRBJ2-1	CASSPRGLAHNEQFF	TGTGCCAGCAGCCCAAGGGGACTAGCGCACAATGAGCAGTTCTTC
many	NA	TRBV2	TRBJ2-1	CASVRDLYNEQFF	TGTGCCAGCGTACGGGACTTATACAATGAGCAGTTCTTC
many	NA	TRBV18	TRBJ1-3	CASSRDGTSGNTIYF	TGTGCCAGCTCCCGGGACGGTACCTCTGGAAACACCATATATTTT
many	NA	TRBV29-1	TRBJ2-5	CSAWGGQETQYF	TGCAGCGCCTGGGGAGGTCAAGAGACCCAGTACTTC
many	NA	TRBV20-1	TRBJ2-3	CSAKGQVSTDTQYF	TGCAGTGCTAAGGGGCAGGTCAGCACAGATACGCAGTATTTT
many	NA	TRBV5-1	TRBJ1-3	CASSLAGTLTDSSGNTIYF	TGCGCCAGCAGCTTGGCCGGGACCCTAACAGATTCCTCTGGAAACACCATATATTTT
many	NA	TRBV7-2	TRBJ2-7	CASSSNRVSYEQYF	TGTGCCAGCAGCTCCAACCGGGTCTCCTACGAGCAGTACTTC
many	NA	TRBV2	TRBJ2-1	CASRNEGLKGNEQFF	TGTGCCAGCAGGAACGAGGGCCTTAAGGGCAATGAGCAGTTCTTC
many	NA	TRBV27	TRBJ1-3	CASRGSGNTIYF	TGTGCCAGTCGAGGCTCTGGAAACACCATATATTTT
many	TRBD1	TRBV27	TRBJ2-1	CASSSIGQGGNEQFF	TGTGCCAGCAGTTCAATCGGACAGGGGGGCAATGAGCAGTTCTTC
many	TRBD1	TRBV6-1	TRBJ1-5	CASSSDRVRRSNQPQHF	TGTGCCAGCAGCTCCGACAGGGTCCGGCGAAGCAATCAGCCCCAGCATTTT
many	NA	TRBV12-3/TRBV12-4	TRBJ1-5	CASRQLLGEPQHF	TGTGCCAGCAGGCAACTACTAGGGGAGCCCCAGCATTTT
many	NA	TRBV19	TRBJ2-4	CASSIPPTGKGAKNIQYF	TGTGCCAGTAGTATACCCCCAACAGGGAAGGGAGCCAAAAACATTCAGTACTTC
many	NA	TRBV7-2	TRBJ2-5	CASSPQWQETQYF	TGTGCCAGCAGCCCACAATGGCAAGAGACCCAGTACTTC
few	NA	TRBV2	TRBJ1-6	CASSARVDSPLHF	TGTGCCAGCAGTGCCAGGGTGGATTCACCCCTCCACTTT
many	NA	TRBV2	TRBJ2-2	CASSDRDRNPTGELFF	TGTGCCAGCAGTGACCGGGACCGAAACCCCACCGGGGAGCTGTTTTTT
many	NA	TRBV20-1	TRBJ2-5	CSASPQPRDLFVLQETQYF	TGCAGTGCTAGCCCCCAACCCCGGGACCTTTTCGTCCTACAAGAGACCCAGTACTTC